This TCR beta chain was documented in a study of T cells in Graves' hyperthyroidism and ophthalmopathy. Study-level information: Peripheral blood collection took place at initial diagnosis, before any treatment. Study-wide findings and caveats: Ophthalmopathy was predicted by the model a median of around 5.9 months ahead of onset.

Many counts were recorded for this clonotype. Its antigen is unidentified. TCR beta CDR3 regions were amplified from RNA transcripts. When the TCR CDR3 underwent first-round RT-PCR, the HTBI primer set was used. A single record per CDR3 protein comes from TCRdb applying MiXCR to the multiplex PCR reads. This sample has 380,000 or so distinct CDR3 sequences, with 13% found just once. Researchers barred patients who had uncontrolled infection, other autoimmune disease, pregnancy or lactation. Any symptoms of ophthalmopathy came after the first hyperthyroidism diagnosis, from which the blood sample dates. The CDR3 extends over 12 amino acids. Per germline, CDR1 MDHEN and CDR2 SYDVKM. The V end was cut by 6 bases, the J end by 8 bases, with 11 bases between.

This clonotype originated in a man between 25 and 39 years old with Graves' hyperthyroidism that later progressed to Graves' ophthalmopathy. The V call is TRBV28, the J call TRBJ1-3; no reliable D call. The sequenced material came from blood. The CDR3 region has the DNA TGTGCCAGCAGAAAACAAATAGACACCATATATTTT. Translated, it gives CASRKQIDTIYF.